This T cell receptor beta chain was retrieved from a study of tumor-infiltrating lymphocytes in primary liver carcinoma. Whole-study results and caveats: Among the pair types, tumor region pairs showed more overlap than tumor-adjacent and tumor-blood pairs.

Concerning this clonotype: Its matching antigen is unknown. Mismatch with germline at one junction end may stem from a read error.

Germline lookup yields CDR1 SQVTM and CDR2 ANQGSEA. The length of the CDR3 is 15 residues. With around 500 ng total RNA as template and a constant-region primer, TCR beta cDNA was made. Nested multiplex PCR, run for three rounds with slightly modified ARM-PCR, yielded TCR beta libraries. TRBV1-TRBV30 forward and Cbeta reverse primers drove the first two roughly 10-cycle rounds. A single record per CDR3 protein comes from TCRdb applying MiXCR to the multiplex PCR reads. The sample has around 78,000 distinct CDR3 sequences; 71% are singletons. Bulk tissue was left unsorted, and RNA and DNA were co-extracted from approximately 20-30 mg of it. Sampling of each tumor involved five separate regions.

The chain carries TRBV29-1 and TRBJ2-5; D could derive from TRBD1 or TRBD2 (6 bases each). The sequence came from a woman aged 60-75 years with primary liver carcinoma and hepatitis B virus infection. The source material was liver tumor tissue from sampling region 4. As for subset: tumor region T4, right-lateral pole. In DNA form, the CDR3 reads TGCGGCGTTGAAGGGGGGTCAGGGGAACGAGAGACCAAGTACTTC. Translated: CGVEGGSGERETKYF.